The next 25 T cell receptor beta chains were all read from a single sample in a study of blood T cell repertoires in COVID-19. Here immunoSEQ multiplex PCR was the method, and the copy in TCRdb shows in-frame clones only, minus some. The table lists 200,000 to 250,000 clones, 86% of them singletons, with about 10% in the top ten. Sequenced input: peripheral blood. Source of these receptors: a woman in her 50s with COVID-19, enrolled during active disease.

The rearrangement joins TRBV19 to TRBJ2-1, with 11 nucleotides matching TRBD2. CDR3 length equals 15 residues. CDR1 is LNHDA, CDR2 SQIVND, per germline (reference sequence). V lost 5 bases and J lost 3; bases outside the gene matches: 3. Here the CDR3 reads CASSSSGGNYNEQFF. DNA of the CDR3: TGTGCCAGTAGTTCTAGCGGGGGGAACTACAATGAGCAGTTCTTC.

This chain links TRBV19 with TRBJ1-1, with 7 bases fitting TRBD1. V gave up 6 bases and J gave up 2 bases; unmatched junction bases: 15. Germline V gene lookup returns CDR1 LNHDA and CDR2 SQIVND (reference sequence). The CDR3 runs to 17 residues. CDR3 sequence: CASRRRTGAGANTEAFF. The CDR3 nucleotides read TGTGCCAGTAGGAGACGAACAGGGGCAGGTGCTAACACTGAAGCTTTCTTT.

The gene calls are TRBV10-3 and TRBJ2-1, with 8 bases identical to TRBD2. The germline V gene has CDR1 ENHRY and CDR2 SYGVKD. After removal of 4 bases from V and 2 bases from J, the junction contained 10 bases not matched to a gene. There are 17 residues in the CDR3. In DNA, the CDR3 is TGTGCCATCAGTGGGGCGGGGGGATCGGTCACCTACAATGAGCAGTTCTTC. It yields the protein CAISGAGGSVTYNEQFF.

The J gene is TRBJ2-3, the V gene TRBV3-1 (or the pseudogene TRBV3-2); 8 positions agree with TRBD2. CDR1 LGHDT and CDR2 YNNKEL come from the germline V gene (reference sequence). CDR3 length: 16 amino acids. The trim removed 4 bases at V and 4 bases at J, leaving 10 bases unmatched. The CDR3 reads CASSPRGAGASDTQYF. The CDR3 DNA follows: TGTGCCAGCAGCCCTCGGGGAGCGGGGGCTTCAGATACGCAGTATTTT.

V is TRBV9 and J is TRBJ2-3; tentatively, D is TRBD2 (5 bases). V was pared by 0 bases and J by 1 base, with 9 bases between. This CDR3 is 15 amino acids long. Germline CDR1 SGDLS, CDR2 YYNGEE. The CDR3 DNA reads TGTGCCAGCAGCGTAGCATCGCGGGGCACAGATACGCAGTATTTT. Residues: CASSVASRGTDTQYF. Full variable domain (remainder filled in from reference TRBV9 and TRBJ2-3): DSGVTQTPKHLITATGQRVTLRCSPRSGDLSVYWYQQSLDQGLQFLIQYYNGEERAKGNILERFSAQQFPDLHSELNLSSLELGDSALYFCASSVASRGTDTQYFGPGTRLTVL.

The CDR3 loop is CASSQDQGGPQHF. The CDR3 DNA sequence: TGCGCCAGCAGCCAAGATCAAGGGGGGCCCCAGCATTTT. The rearrangement links TRBV4-3 to TRBJ1-5, with D possibly being TRBD1 (6 bases). Germline CDR1 LGHNA, CDR2 YSLEER. The CDR3 is 13 residues long. Between the trimmed V and J ends, which lost 0 bases and 9 bases, there was a span of 9 bases.

This chain joins TRBV2 and TRBJ2-3; a possible D gene is TRBD1 (5 bases). The CDR3 consists of 13 residues. Germline CDR1 and CDR2: SNHLY and FYNNEI. V was pared by 5 bases and J by 6 bases, with 12 bases between. The CDR3 is CASSRGSRDTQYF. The CDR3 DNA follows: TGTGCCAGCAGTAGGGGAAGCAGGGATACGCAGTATTTT.

Only a few counts were recorded for this clone. V gene TRBV7-3 combines with J gene TRBJ1-6; D remains ambiguous. Trimming cost V 2 bases and J 7 bases, with 12 bases left between them. The CDR3 has 15 amino acids. Germline V lookup: CDR1 SGHTA, CDR2 FQGTGA. This chain's CDR3 is CASSLSPAWNSPLHF. The CDR3 nucleotides read TGTGCCAGCAGCTTATCTCCTGCGTGGAATTCACCCCTCCACTTT.

This clone was observed once. The V call is TRBV11-2, the J call TRBJ1-5; 10 positions agree with TRBD1. Germline values: CDR1 SGHAT, CDR2 FQNNGV. Trimming removed 1 base from V and 4 bases from J; junction bases left unmatched: 1. This CDR3 is built from 15 residues. The CDR3 region has the DNA TGTGCCAGCAGCTTAGGGGGACAGGGGAATCAGCCCCAGCATTTT. It is translated as CASSLGGQGNQPQHF.

V gene TRBV27 combines with J gene TRBJ2-7; D possibly corresponds to TRBD1 (6 bases). The germline V and J ends were trimmed by 0 bases and 9 bases, with 15 bases remaining between them. The CDR3 runs to 14 residues. From germline, CDR1 is MNHEY and CDR2 SMNVEV (reference sequence). The CDR3 loop reads CASSLSVDSAGQYF. CDR3 in DNA: TGTGCCAGCAGTTTATCGGTGGACAGCGCGGGGCAGTACTTC.

This clone was seen just once. This chain joins TRBV10-3 and TRBJ1-5, with 7 bases that match TRBD1. Germline V gives CDR1 ENHRY, CDR2 SYGVKD. With V trimmed by 2 bases and J by 6 bases, 4 bases remained unmatched. The CDR3 runs 14 residues. The CDR3 DNA follows: TGTGCCATCAGTGAGGGAACAGGGGTTCAGCCCCAGCATTTT. It codes for CAISEGTGVQPQHF.

J is TRBJ1-5 and V is TRBV28; 8 bases align to TRBD1. After removal of 3 bases from V and 2 bases from J, the junction contained 3 bases not matched to a gene. Germline V CDR1 and CDR2: MDHEN, SYDVKM. The CDR3 is made up of 15 amino acids. The CDR3 loop reads CASSFMTGGNQPQHF. The CDR3 region has the DNA TGTGCCAGCAGTTTTATGACAGGGGGCAATCAGCCCCAGCATTTT.

The chain recombines TRBV5-4 with TRBJ2-3, with D unclear. Trimming removed 0 bases from V and 2 bases from J, with 10 bases in between. This CDR3 region has 15 residues. Germline V gene sequence: CDR1 SGHNT, CDR2 YYREEE (reference sequence). In DNA, the CDR3 is TGTGCCAGCAGCTTGGACTCGACTGACACAGATACGCAGTATTTT. Its translation: CASSLDSTDTDTQYF. Using reference TRBV5-4 and TRBJ2-3 for the parts outside the CDR3, the full variable domain is ETGVTQSPTHLIKTRGQQVTLRCSSQSGHNTVSWYQQALGQGPQFIFQYYREEENGRGNFPPRFSGLQFPNYSSELNVNALELDDSALYLCASSLDSTDTDTQYFGPGTRLTVL.

This chain connects TRBV24-1 to TRBJ1-1, with D maybe TRBD1 (6 bases). This CDR3 has 16 amino acids. V gave up 3 bases and J gave up 3 bases, with 16 bases separating them. In germline, CDR1 is KGHDR, CDR2 SFDVKD. The CDR3 sequence: CATSDGGSGMDTEAFF. The DNA for the CDR3 is TGTGCCACCAGTGATGGGGGCAGTGGAATGGACACTGAAGCTTTCTTT.

J is TRBJ1-2 and V is TRBV27; TRBD1 might be the D (6 bases). Germline CDR1 MNHEY, CDR2 SMNVEV (reference sequence). Trimming left V 5 bases short and J 2 bases short, with 9 bases between. The CDR3 consists of 13 residues. The CDR3 sequence is CASSPDRNYGYTF. As DNA, the CDR3 is TGTGCCAGCAGTCCCGACAGGAACTATGGCTACACCTTC.

This clone has just one count. This chain connects TRBV7-2 to TRBJ2-5, with TRBD1 as a possible D gene (5 bases). From germline, CDR1 is SGHTA and CDR2 FQGNSA. The CDR3 covers 14 residues. V lost 2 bases and J lost 1, with 8 bases in between. CDR3 nucleotides: TGTGCCAGCAGCTTATATAGGGGCCAAGAGACCCAGTACTTC. Translated: CASSLYRGQETQYF.

J is TRBJ2-4 and V is TRBV30, with D maybe TRBD1 (5 bases). The length of the CDR3 is 14 residues. CDR1 and CDR2 (germline): GTSNPN, SVGIG (reference sequence). Trimming stripped 5 bases from V and 0 bases from J, with 11 bases between. The CDR3 sequence is CAWGIQGAKNIQYF. The DNA of the CDR3 is TGTGCCTGGGGGATCCAGGGAGCCAAAAACATTCAGTACTTC.

The CDR3 sequence: CASHRGSPEAFF. In nucleotides, the CDR3 is TGTGCCAGTCACAGGGGTTCTCCTGAAGCTTTCTTT. This chain connects TRBV2 to TRBJ1-1; 7 positions agree with TRBD1. The CDR3 loop spans 12 amino acids. Germline lookup yields CDR1 SNHLY and CDR2 FYNNEI. The V segment lost 9 bases and the J segment 6 bases; nucleotides outside the gene matches: 7.

The chain joins TRBV5-1 to TRBJ2-4; possible D gene TRBD1, 5 bases. Looked up from germline, CDR1 is SGHRS and CDR2 is YFSETQ. The ends were cut back, 4 bases at V and 0 bases at J, with 23 bases in the middle. This CDR3 is built from 19 residues. CDR3 nucleotide sequence: TGCGCCAGCAGCGCCCCAGGGCGCCTGGAGATCCTAGCCAAAAACATTCAGTACTTC. Its translation is CASSAPGRLEILAKNIQYF. The full variable domain, its missing parts supplied by reference TRBV5-1 and TRBJ2-4, is KAGVTQTPRYLIKTRGQQVTLSCSPISGHRSVSWYQQTPGQGLQFLFEYFSETQRNKGNFPGRFSGRQFSNSRSEMNVSTLELGDSALYLCASSAPGRLEILAKNIQYFGAGTRLSVL.

The chain employs TRBV27 and TRBJ2-3, with D unclear. The CDR3 extends over 14 amino acids. Germline loops: CDR1 MNHEY, CDR2 SMNVEV (reference sequence). Trimming pared 6 bases from V and 0 bases from J, leaving 10 bases between. The CDR3 is CASSPLTSTDTQYF. In DNA form, the CDR3 reads TGTGCCAGCAGCCCCCTAACTAGCACAGATACGCAGTATTTT.

The V gene is TRBV6-2 or TRBV6-3, the J gene TRBJ2-7, with a tentative D call TRBD2 (6 bases). CDR1 is MNHEY, CDR2 SVGEGT, per germline. V lost 6 bases, J lost 0 bases, and 15 bases lay in between. The CDR3 runs to 15 residues. CDR3 sequence (DNA): TGTGCCAGCAGCCTGGGGGGACCCCGCTCCTACGAGCAGTACGTC. Its translation: CASSLGGPRSYEQYV.

The V call is TRBV14, the J call TRBJ1-1; D possibly corresponds to TRBD1 (6 bases). V shed 4 bases and J shed 1 base, with 19 bases lying between them. Per the germline V gene, CDR1 is SGHDN and CDR2 is FVKESK. The CDR3 contains 17 residues. The CDR3 spells CASSLPRRETGNTEAFF. As DNA, the CDR3 is TGTGCCAGCAGCCTCCCCCGGAGAGAGACAGGGAACACTGAAGCTTTCTTT.

This rearrangement joins TRBV9 to TRBJ1-2; D is ambiguous. This CDR3 is 12 amino acids long. Trimming took off 3 bases at V and 4 bases at J, with 7 bases between the two ends. The germline V gene has CDR1 SGDLS and CDR2 YYNGEE. CDR3: CASSGRSYGYTF. DNA of the CDR3: TGTGCCAGCAGCGGACGGAGCTATGGCTACACCTTC.

The CDR3, as DNA: TGTGCCAGCAGCTTTGTCAGGAAGTATGGCTACACCTTC. It codes for CASSFVRKYGYTF. The rearrangement links TRBV5-4 to TRBJ1-2, with D uncertain. Germline values: CDR1 SGHNT, CDR2 YYREEE (reference sequence). This CDR3 is 13 amino acids long. Trimming removed 2 bases at V and 5 bases at J, with 10 bases between. The whole variable domain, remainder taken from reference TRBV5-4 and TRBJ1-2, is ETGVTQSPTHLIKTRGQQVTLRCSSQSGHNTVSWYQQALGQGPQFIFQYYREEENGRGNFPPRFSGLQFPNYSSELNVNALELDDSALYLCASSFVRKYGYTFGSGTRLTVV.

This chain joins TRBV28 and TRBJ2-6; D is undetermined. The V gene lost 3 bases and the J gene lost 1 base, with 4 bases spanning the gap. The CDR3 sequence is 14 residues long. The V gene's germline CDR1 is MDHEN and CDR2 SYDVKM. The CDR3 nucleotides are TGTGCCAGCAGTTTCAGGTCTGGGGCCAACGTCCTGACTTTC. Its protein product is CASSFRSGANVLTF.